This T cell receptor beta chain was obtained from a study of neurological immune-mediated disorders. It was by 5'RACE with 10-nucleotide random UMIs that the cDNA was made. Each CDR3 protein is one row after TCRdb ran MiXCR on the 5' RACE reads. Found here are tens of thousands of distinct CDR3 sequences, about a tenth of them singletons; the top ten hold roughly 20%. Findings of the study overall: None of the CDR3 amino acid sequences of expanded clones recurred across subjects, suggesting private repertoires in all groups. The most TCR clonal expansion was seen in HTLV-1-associated myelopathy, and the least was seen in multiple sclerosis, which fell below healthy controls.

This clonotype occurred many times. The antigen remains undetermined. Trimming cost V 3 bases and J 0 bases, with 14 bases left between them. This CDR3 contains 17 residues. Unsorted libraries came from 2 million PBMCs stored at -80 °C. This clonotype originated in a woman in her thirties or forties with HTLV-1-associated myelopathy (HAM/TSP). Sequenced: PBMCs. The chain links TRBV12-3 or TRBV12-4 to TRBJ1-4; tentative D call: TRBD1 (6 bases). This chain's CDR3 is CASSFSGAFATNEKLFF. The DNA for the CDR3 is TGTGCCAGCAGTTTCTCAGGGGCCTTCGCAACTAATGAAAAACTGTTTTTT.